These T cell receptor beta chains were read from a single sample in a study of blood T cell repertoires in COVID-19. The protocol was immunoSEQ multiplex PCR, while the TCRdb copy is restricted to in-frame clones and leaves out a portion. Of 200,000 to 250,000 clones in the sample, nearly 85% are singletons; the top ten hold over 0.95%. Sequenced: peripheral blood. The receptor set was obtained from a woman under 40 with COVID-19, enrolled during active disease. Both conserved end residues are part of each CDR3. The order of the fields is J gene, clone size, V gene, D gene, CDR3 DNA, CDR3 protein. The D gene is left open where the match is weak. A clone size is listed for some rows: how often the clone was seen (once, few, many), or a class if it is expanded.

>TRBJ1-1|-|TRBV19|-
TGTGCCAGTAGATCGGGACATTTGAACACTGAAGCTTTCTTT
CASRSGHLNTEAFF
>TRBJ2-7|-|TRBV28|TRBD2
TGTGCCAGCACCAAAGGGGAGGGGAACGAGCAGTACTTC
CASTKGEGNEQYF
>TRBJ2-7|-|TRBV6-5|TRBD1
TGTGCCAGCAGGGGGACAGGGTCAGAGGGCGAGCAGTACTTC
CASRGTGSEGEQYF
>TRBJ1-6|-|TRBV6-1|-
TGTGCCAGCAGTGACCGGGTTGGGTCACCCCTCCACTTT
CASSDRVGSPLHF
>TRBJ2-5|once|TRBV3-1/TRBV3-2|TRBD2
TGTGCCAGCAGCCAAATGCGGGGGGGCCGAGAGACCCAGTACTTC
CASSQMRGGRETQYF
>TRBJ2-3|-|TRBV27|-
TGTGCCAGCAGTTTATCAGGAGGGAGAAGAACAGATACGCAGTATTTT
CASSLSGGRRTDTQYF
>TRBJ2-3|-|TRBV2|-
TGTGCCAGCAGTGAAGGGGCGACCTACACAGATACGCAGTATTTT
CASSEGATYTDTQYF
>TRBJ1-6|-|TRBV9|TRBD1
TGTGCCAGCACAGGGACAGGGGGCCCACCCCTCCACTTT
CASTGTGGPPLHF
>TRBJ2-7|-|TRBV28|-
TGTGCCAGCAGCTTCATGGCCAGGGGGGCTGTCGCCTACGAGCAGTACTTC
CASSFMARGAVAYEQYF
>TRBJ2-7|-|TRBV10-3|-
TGTGCCATCAGTGAGTCGCAACAGGTGGTCGAGCAGTACTTC
CAISESQQVVEQYF
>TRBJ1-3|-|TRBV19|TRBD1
TGTGCCAGTAGCTCCGGACAGGGTGGACACACCATATATTTT
CASSSGQGGHTIYF
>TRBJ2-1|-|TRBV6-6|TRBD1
TGTGCCAGCAGAGCGACAGGGAGCTCCTACAATGAGCAGTTCTTC
CASRATGSSYNEQFF